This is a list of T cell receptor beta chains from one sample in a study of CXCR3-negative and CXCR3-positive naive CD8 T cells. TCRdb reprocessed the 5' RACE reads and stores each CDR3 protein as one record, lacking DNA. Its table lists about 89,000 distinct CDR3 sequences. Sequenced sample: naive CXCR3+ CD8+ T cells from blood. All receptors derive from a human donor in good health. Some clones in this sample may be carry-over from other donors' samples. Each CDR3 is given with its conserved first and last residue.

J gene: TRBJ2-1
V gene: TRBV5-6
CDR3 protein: CASSLGVSEQFF

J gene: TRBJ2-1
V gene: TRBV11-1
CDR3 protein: CASSLQGAEQFF

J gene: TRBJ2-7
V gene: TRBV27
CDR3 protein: CASSLSKLAGGYEQYF

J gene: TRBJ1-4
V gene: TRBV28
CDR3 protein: CASTFSTNEKLFF

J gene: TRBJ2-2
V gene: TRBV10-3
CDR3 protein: CAISDFDRAGELFF

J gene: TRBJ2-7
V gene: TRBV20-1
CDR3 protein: CSASLRADYYEQYF

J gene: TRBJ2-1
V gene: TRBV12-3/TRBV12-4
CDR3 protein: CASSLAGGRTEQFF

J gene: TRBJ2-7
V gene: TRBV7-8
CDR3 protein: CASSDGTSGTYEQYF

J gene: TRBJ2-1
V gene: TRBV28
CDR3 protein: CASSIIAGSYNEQFF

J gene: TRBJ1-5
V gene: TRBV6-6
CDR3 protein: CASRRDLNQPQHF

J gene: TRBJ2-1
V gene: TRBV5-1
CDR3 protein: CASSITSGLEQFF

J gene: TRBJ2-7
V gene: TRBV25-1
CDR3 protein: CASSYSGGEQYF

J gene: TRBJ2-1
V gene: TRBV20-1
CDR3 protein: CSARERDRDYNEQFF

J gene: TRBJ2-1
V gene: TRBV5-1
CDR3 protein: CASRQLGYNEQFF

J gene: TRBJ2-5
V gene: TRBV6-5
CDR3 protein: CASSSRGQDVTQYF

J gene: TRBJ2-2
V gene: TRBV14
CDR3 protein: CASSQDGETGSWAGELFF

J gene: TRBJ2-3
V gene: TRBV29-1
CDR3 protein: CSVEDSPSGGYTQYF

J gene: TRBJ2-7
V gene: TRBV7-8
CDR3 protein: CASSLDRGLGYEQYF

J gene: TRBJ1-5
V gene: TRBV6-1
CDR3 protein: CAIWTGLNQPQHF

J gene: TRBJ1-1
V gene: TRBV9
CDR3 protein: CASSVGQGGTEAFF

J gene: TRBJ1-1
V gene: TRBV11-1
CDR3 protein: CASSSGDRSDTEAFF

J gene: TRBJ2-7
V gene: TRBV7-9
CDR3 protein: CASSSAVAGQYF

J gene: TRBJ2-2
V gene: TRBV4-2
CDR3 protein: CASSQSEEVGELFF

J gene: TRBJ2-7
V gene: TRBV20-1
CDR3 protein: CSATTPTSLAYEQYF